The clone carrying this T cell receptor (beta chain) appeared a few times. TCRdb ran MiXCR on the RT-PCR reads and lists one entry per CDR3 protein. Found here are almost 700,000 distinct CDR3 sequences, about 14% of them singletons; the top ten hold roughly 4%. V was pared by 2 bases and J by 6 bases, with 13 bases between. Germline CDR1 reads LNHNV; CDR2 reads YYDKDF (reference sequence). The CDR3 runs to 14 residues. Material for sequencing was memory CD4+ T cells from blood. The chain is built from TRBV15 and TRBJ1-1, with D perhaps TRBD1 (6 bases). This receptor was obtained from a female donor in good health, serving as a healthy control. The CDR3 DNA follows: TGTGCCACCAGCAGACTTACAGGGTATTCTGAAGCTTTCTTT. It specifies CATSRLTGYSEAFF. Full variable domain (remainder filled in from reference TRBV15 and TRBJ1-1): DAMVIQNPRYQVTQFGKPVTLSCSQTLNHNVMYWYQQKSSQAPKLLFHYYDKDFNNEADTPDNFQSRRPNTSFCFLDIRSPGLGDTAMYLCATSRLTGYSEAFFGQGTRLTVV.